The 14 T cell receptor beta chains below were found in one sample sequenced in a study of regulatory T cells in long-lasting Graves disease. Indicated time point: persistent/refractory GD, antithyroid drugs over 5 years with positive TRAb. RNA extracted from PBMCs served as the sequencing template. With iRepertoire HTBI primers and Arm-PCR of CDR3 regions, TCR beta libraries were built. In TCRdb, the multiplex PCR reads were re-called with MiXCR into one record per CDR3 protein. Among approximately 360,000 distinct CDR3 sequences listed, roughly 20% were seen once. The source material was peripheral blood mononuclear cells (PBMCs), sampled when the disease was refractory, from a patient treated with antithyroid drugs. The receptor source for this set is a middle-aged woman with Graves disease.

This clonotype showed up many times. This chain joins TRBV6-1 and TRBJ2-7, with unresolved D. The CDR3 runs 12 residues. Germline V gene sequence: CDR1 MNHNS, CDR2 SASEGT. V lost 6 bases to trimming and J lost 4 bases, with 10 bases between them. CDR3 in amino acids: CASSAQRYEQYF. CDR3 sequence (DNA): TGTGCCAGCAGCGCCCAGCGATACGAGCAGTACTTC.

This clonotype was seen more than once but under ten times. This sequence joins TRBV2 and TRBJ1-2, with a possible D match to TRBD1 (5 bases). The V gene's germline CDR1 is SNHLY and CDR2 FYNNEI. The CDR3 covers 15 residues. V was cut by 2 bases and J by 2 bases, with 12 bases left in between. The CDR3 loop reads CASSEKGLTNYGYTF. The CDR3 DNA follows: TGTGCCAGCAGTGAAAAGGGGTTGACGAACTATGGCTACACCTTC.

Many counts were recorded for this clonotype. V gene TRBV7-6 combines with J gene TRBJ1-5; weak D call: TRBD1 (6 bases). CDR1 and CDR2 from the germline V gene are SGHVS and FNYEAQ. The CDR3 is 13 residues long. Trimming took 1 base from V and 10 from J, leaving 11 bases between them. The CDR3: CASSLGGAGPQHF. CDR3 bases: TGTGCCAGCAGCTTAGGGGGGGCAGGACCCCAGCATTTT.

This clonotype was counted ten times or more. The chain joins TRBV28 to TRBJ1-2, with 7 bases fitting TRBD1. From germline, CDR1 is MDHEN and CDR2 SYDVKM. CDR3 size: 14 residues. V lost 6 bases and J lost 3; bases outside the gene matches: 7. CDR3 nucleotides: TGTGCCAGCAGCCCCCGACAGGGTGACTATGGCTACACCTTC. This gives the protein CASSPRQGDYGYTF.

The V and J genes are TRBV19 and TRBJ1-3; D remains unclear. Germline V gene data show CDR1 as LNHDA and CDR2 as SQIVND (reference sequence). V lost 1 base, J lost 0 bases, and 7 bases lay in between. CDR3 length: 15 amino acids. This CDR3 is CASSIAASSGNTIYF. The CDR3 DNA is TGTGCCAGTAGTATAGCAGCGAGCTCTGGAAACACCATATATTTT.

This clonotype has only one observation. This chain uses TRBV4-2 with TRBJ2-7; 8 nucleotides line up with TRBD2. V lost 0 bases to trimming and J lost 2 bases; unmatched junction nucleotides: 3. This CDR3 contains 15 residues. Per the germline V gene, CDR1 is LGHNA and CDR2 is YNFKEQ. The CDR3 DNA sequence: TGTGCCAGCAGCCAAGAACGGGAGGGAACCTACGAGCAGTACTTC. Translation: CASSQEREGTYEQYF.

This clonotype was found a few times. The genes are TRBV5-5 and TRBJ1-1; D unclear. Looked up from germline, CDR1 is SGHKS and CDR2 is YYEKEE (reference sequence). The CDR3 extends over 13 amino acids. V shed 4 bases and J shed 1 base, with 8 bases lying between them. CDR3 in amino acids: CASSMTGNTEAFF. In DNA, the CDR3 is TGTGCCAGCAGCATGACGGGGAACACTGAAGCTTTCTTT.

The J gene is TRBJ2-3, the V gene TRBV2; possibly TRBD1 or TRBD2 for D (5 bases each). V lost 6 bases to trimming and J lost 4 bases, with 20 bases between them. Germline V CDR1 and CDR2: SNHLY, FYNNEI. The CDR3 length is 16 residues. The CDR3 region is CASRQTGTLLADTQYF. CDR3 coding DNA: TGTGCCAGCAGGCAAACCGGGACCCTCCTCGCAGATACGCAGTATTTT.

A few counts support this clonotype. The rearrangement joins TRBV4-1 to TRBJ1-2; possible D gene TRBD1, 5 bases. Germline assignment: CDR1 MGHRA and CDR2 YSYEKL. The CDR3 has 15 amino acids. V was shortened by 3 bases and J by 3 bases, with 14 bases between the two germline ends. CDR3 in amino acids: CASSQQDTNDYGYTF. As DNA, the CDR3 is TGCGCCAGCAGCCAGCAGGACACAAACGACTATGGCTACACCTTC.

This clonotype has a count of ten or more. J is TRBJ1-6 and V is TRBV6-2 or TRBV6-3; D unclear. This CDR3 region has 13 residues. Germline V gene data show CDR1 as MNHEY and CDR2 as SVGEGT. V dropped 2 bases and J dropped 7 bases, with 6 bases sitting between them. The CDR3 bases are TGTGCCAGCAGTTACAGACCAAATTCACCCCTCCACTTT. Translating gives CASSYRPNSPLHF.

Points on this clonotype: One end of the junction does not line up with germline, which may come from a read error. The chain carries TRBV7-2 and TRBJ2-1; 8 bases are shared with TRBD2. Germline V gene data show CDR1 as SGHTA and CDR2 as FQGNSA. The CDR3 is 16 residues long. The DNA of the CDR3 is TGTGCCAGCAGCTTAGTAGGGCTAGCGGGCGGGAATGAGCGGTTCTTC. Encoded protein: CASSLVGLAGGNERFF.

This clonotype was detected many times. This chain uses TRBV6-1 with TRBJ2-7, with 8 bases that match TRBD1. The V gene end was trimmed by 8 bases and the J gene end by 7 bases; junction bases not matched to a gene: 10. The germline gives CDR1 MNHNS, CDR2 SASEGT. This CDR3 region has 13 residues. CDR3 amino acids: CASEEAGGGEQYF. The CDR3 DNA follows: TGTGCCAGCGAAGAGGCAGGGGGCGGTGAGCAGTACTTC.

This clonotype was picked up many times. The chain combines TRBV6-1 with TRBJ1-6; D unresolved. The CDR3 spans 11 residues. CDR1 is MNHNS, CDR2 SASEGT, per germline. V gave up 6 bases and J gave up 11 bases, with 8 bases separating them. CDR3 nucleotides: TGTGCCAGCAGGGACCGGACACCCCTCCACTTT. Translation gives CASRDRTPLHF.

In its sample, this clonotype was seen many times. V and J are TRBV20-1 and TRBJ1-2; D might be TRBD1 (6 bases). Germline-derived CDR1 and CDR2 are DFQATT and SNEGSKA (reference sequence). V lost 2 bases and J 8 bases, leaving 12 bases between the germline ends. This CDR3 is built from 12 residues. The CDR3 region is CSARPGGGGYTF. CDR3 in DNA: TGCAGTGCTAGACCGGGGGGCGGAGGCTACACCTTC.